Each of the 22 T cell receptor beta chains below was sequenced from the same sample in a study of T cell responses to AZD1222 COVID-19 vaccine. TCRdb keeps only in-frame clones here, not all; method: immunoSEQ multiplex PCR. The data contain under 150,000 clones, about nine tenths of them seen just once; the ten biggest clones take up 1.6%. The sample consisted of peripheral blood, taken 28 days after the second AZD1222 dose. These receptors came from an adult who received the AZD1222 COVID-19 vaccine.

Points on this clone: A read error may produce the germline difference seen at one junction end. The rearrangement links TRBV7-7 to TRBJ2-2, with D maybe TRBD2 (5 bases). Germline CDR1 SSHAT, CDR2 FNYEAQ (reference sequence). There are 15 residues in the CDR3. The CDR3 DNA sequence: TGTGCTAGCAGCCCCGGGAATCCGAACACCGGGGAGCTGTTTTTT. It encodes CASSPGNPNTGELFF.

The genes are TRBV19 and TRBJ1-1; D is perhaps TRBD1 (6 bases). The germline V and J ends were trimmed by 6 bases and 1 base, with 15 bases remaining between them. CDR3 length: 15 residues. CDR1 is LNHDA and CDR2 is SQIVND in the germline V gene (reference sequence). CDR3 region: CASSITGQPNTEAFF. DNA of the CDR3: TGTGCCAGTAGCATCACCGGACAGCCGAACACTGAAGCTTTCTTT.

The chain employs TRBV11-2 and TRBJ2-2, with D uncertain. The CDR3 sequence is 13 residues long. Germline assignment: CDR1 SGHAT and CDR2 FQNNGV. V was shortened by 0 bases and J by 8 bases, with 7 bases between the two germline ends. CDR3 region: CASSLDPRGELFF. DNA of the CDR3: TGTGCCAGCAGCTTAGACCCCCGGGGGGAGCTGTTTTTT.

The chain carries TRBV29-1 and TRBJ1-1, with D unclear. This CDR3 has 13 amino acids. The germline CDR1 and CDR2 sequences are SQVTM and ANQGSEA. V lost 4 bases and J 2 bases, leaving 11 bases between the germline ends. CDR3 protein: CSVARRLNTEAFF. In DNA, the CDR3 is TGCAGCGTTGCCCGCAGGCTCAACACTGAAGCTTTCTTT.

The table lists this clone with a count of one. This sequence joins TRBV24-1 and TRBJ2-3; D remains unclear. Per germline, CDR1 KGHDR and CDR2 SFDVKD. The CDR3 is 14 residues long. Trimming took off 5 bases at V and 6 bases at J, with 14 bases between the two ends. The CDR3 nucleotides are TGTGCCACCAGTGGGGCAGTCGGACCGGATACGCAGTATTTT. Its protein is CATSGAVGPDTQYF.

The V call is TRBV9, the J call TRBJ2-2, with TRBD1 matching 7 bases. Per germline, CDR1 SGDLS and CDR2 YYNGEE. V was clipped by 7 bases and J by 1 base; unmatched bases: 4. The CDR3 is 14 amino acids. The CDR3 spells CASDRDGNTGELFF. The DNA for the CDR3 is TGTGCCAGCGACAGGGACGGGAACACCGGGGAGCTGTTTTTT. Full variable domain (missing parts from reference TRBV9 and TRBJ2-2): DSGVTQTPKHLITATGQRVTLRCSPRSGDLSVYWYQQSLDQGLQFLIQYYNGEERAKGNILERFSAQQFPDLHSELNLSSLELGDSALYFCASDRDGNTGELFFGEGSRLTVL.

The rearrangement links TRBV10-2 to TRBJ2-1; possible D gene TRBD2, 6 bases. Trimming stripped 8 bases from V and 4 bases from J, with 12 bases between. The germline V gene encodes CDR1 WSHSY and CDR2 SAAADI. The CDR3 is 13 amino acids. This CDR3 reads CASAASVYNEQFF. The CDR3 DNA is TGCGCCAGCGCAGCTAGCGTATACAATGAGCAGTTCTTC.

The CDR3 spells CATSRDRSYNEQFF. CDR3 DNA: TGTGCCACCAGCAGAGATCGGTCCTACAATGAGCAGTTCTTC. V usage is TRBV15 and J usage is TRBJ2-1; D gene uncertain. The germline V and J ends were trimmed by 0 bases and 1 base, with 4 bases remaining between them. The CDR3 covers 14 residues. Germline values: CDR1 LNHNV, CDR2 YYDKDF (reference sequence).

The V gene is TRBV7-9, the J gene TRBJ2-7; possible D gene TRBD1, 6 bases. CDR1 is SEHNR, CDR2 FQNEAQ, per germline (reference sequence). V lost 5 bases and J lost 5, with 16 bases in between. The CDR3 contains 14 residues. The DNA of the CDR3 is TGTGCCAGCAGCCCCCCAGGGGTTGGCAACGAGCAGTACGTC. It encodes CASSPPGVGNEQYV.

The rearrangement uses TRBV9 and TRBJ1-1; D is uncertain. Trimming left V 3 bases short and J 0 bases short, with 12 bases between. This CDR3 is built from 15 residues. CDR1 and CDR2 from the germline V gene are SGDLS and YYNGEE. The CDR3 bases are TGTGCCAGCAGCGCTCTCGCGGGGATGAACACTGAAGCTTTCTTT. Encoded protein: CASSALAGMNTEAFF.

Only a few counts were recorded for this clone. J is TRBJ2-2 and V is TRBV2, with D hard to call. This CDR3 is 14 amino acids long. Trimming took 2 bases from V and 6 from J, leaving 10 bases between them. Germline-derived CDR1 and CDR2 are SNHLY and FYNNEI. In DNA, the CDR3 is TGTGCCAGCAGTGAACGTCTATTTGCCGGGGAGCTGTTTTTT. As protein: CASSERLFAGELFF.

This clone was seen once. The genes are TRBV28 and TRBJ1-1; 7 bases are shared with TRBD1. The CDR3 length is 12 residues. CDR1 and CDR2 (germline): MDHEN, SYDVKM. Trimming at V came to 6 bases and at J to 7 bases, leaving 5 bases not matched to a gene. Here the CDR3 DNA reads TGTGCCAGCAGCCTGAGGGACAGTGAAGCTTTCTTT. Amino acids: CASSLRDSEAFF.

This chain uses TRBV28 with TRBJ1-5; perhaps TRBD1 as D (5 bases). CDR1 and CDR2 from the germline V gene are MDHEN and SYDVKM. This CDR3 is built from 15 residues. V dropped 5 bases and J dropped 3 bases, with 14 bases sitting between them. The CDR3 DNA is TGTGCCAGCAGTCCCCGGGGGGGGATCAATCAGCCCCAGCATTTT. It is translated as CASSPRGGINQPQHF. The full variable domain, completed using reference TRBV28 and TRBJ1-5, is DVKVTQSSRYLVKRTGEKVFLECVQDMDHENMFWYRQDPGLGLRLIYFSYDVKMKEKGDIPEGYSVSREKKERFSLILESASTNQTSMYLCASSPRGGINQPQHFGDGTRLSIL.

The CDR3 DNA sequence: TGTGCCAGCAGTAGCGTCTTCGGAGGGGGCGTCAACTATGGCTACACCTTC. Translating gives CASSSVFGGGVNYGYTF. V usage is TRBV27 and J usage is TRBJ1-2; 7 nucleotides align to TRBD1. The CDR3 spans 17 residues. V was pared by 5 bases and J by 2 bases, with 14 bases of the junction left unmatched. CDR1 MNHEY and CDR2 SMNVEV come from the germline V gene (reference sequence).

This sequence joins TRBV5-6 and TRBJ1-5; possibly TRBD1 for D (5 bases). Germline V lookup: CDR1 SGHDT, CDR2 YYEEEE. Trimming stripped 4 bases from V and 7 bases from J, with 21 bases between. This CDR3 has 16 amino acids. In nucleotides, the CDR3 is TGTGCCAGCAGCCGCAATGGTGGAGGGGCTTGGCAGCCCCAGCATTTT. The encoded protein is CASSRNGGGAWQPQHF.

This chain connects TRBV18 to TRBJ2-5, with 15 nucleotides matching TRBD2. Trimming cost V 3 bases and J 1 base; bases outside gene matches: 15. The V gene's germline CDR1 is KGHSH and CDR2 LQKENI. The CDR3 is 21 residues long. Here the CDR3 reads CASSPSSAGLAGGRPQETQYF. The DNA of the CDR3 is TGTGCCAGCTCACCTTCAAGCGCCGGACTAGCGGGAGGGCGGCCCCAAGAGACCCAGTACTTC.

This sequence joins TRBV19 and TRBJ2-3, with 9 positions matching TRBD2. Germline trimming cut 4 bases from V and 6 bases from J; bases unmatched to any gene: 14. This CDR3 spans 17 amino acids. From germline, CDR1 is LNHDA and CDR2 SQIVND (reference sequence). CDR3 amino acids: CASSTPLSAGGGDTQYF. The CDR3 nucleotides are TGTGCCAGTAGTACCCCCCTATCGGCGGGAGGGGGGGATACGCAGTATTTT.

The chain combines TRBV2 with TRBJ2-1; perhaps TRBD1 as D (6 bases). Germline CDR1 is SNHLY and CDR2 is FYNNEI. The CDR3 runs 13 residues. Trimming removed 5 bases at V and 8 bases at J, with 13 bases between. The CDR3 loop is CASSSQGAHEQFF. The CDR3 DNA sequence: TGTGCCAGCAGTTCACAGGGAGCCCATGAGCAGTTCTTC.

In its sample, this clone was seen once. This chain links TRBV3-1 (or the pseudogene TRBV3-2) with TRBJ2-3; a weak D match, TRBD2 (5 bases). V lost 4 bases and J 1 base, leaving 12 bases between the germline ends. Germline V gene sequence: CDR1 LGHDT, CDR2 YNNKEL (reference sequence). This CDR3 has 15 amino acids. In DNA, the CDR3 is TGTGCCAGCAGCCCTCCTGGGCGGGGCACAGATACGCAGTATTTT. Its translation: CASSPPGRGTDTQYF.

CDR3 in amino acids: CASSPTTLRGEQYV. The CDR3 DNA follows: TGTGCCAGCAGCCCAACGACCCTCAGAGGCGAGCAGTACGTC. This chain joins TRBV11-2 and TRBJ2-7; D is ambiguous. Looked up from germline, CDR1 is SGHAT and CDR2 is FQNNGV. This CDR3 has 14 residues. V lost 5 bases and J 6 bases, leaving 17 bases between the germline ends.

The chain links TRBV5-1 to TRBJ2-1; D unresolved. The ends were cut back, 7 bases at V and 7 bases at J, with 15 bases in the middle. CDR3 length equals 13 residues. The germline V gene encodes CDR1 SGHRS and CDR2 YFSETQ. Here the CDR3 reads CASALSTGNEQFF. CDR3 in DNA: TGCGCCAGCGCGTTGAGTACCGGGAATGAGCAGTTCTTC.

V is TRBV30 and J is TRBJ1-5; 10 bases line up with TRBD1. This CDR3 is built from 14 residues. In germline, CDR1 is GTSNPN, CDR2 SVGIG (reference sequence). With V trimmed by 3 bases and J by 6 bases, 5 bases remained unmatched. CDR3 loop: CAWRGTGEAQPQHF. The CDR3 DNA is TGTGCCTGGAGGGGGACAGGGGAGGCTCAGCCCCAGCATTTT.